This passage covers 30 T cell receptor beta chains from one sample sequenced in a study of blood T cell repertoires in COVID-19. Produced via immunoSEQ multiplex PCR; TCRdb's table is partial and in-frame only. The data hold about 67,000 clones, with about 83% observed a single time. The sequencing input was peripheral blood. All receptors derive from a woman over 75 with acute or convalescent COVID-19.

A few counts support this clone. The V call is TRBV29-1, the J call TRBJ1-1; no clear D gene. Germline CDR1 is SQVTM and CDR2 is ANQGSEA. Trimming cost V 7 bases and J 1 base, with 16 bases left between them. This CDR3 is 14 amino acids long. CDR3 DNA sequence: TGCAGCGCCCAACCTGGAGGGTGGAACACTGAAGCTTTCTTT. Protein product: CSAQPGGWNTEAFF. Looking up the rest from reference TRBV29-1 and TRBJ1-1 gives the full variable domain: SAVISQKPSRDICQRGTSLTIQCQVDSQVTMMFWYRQQPGQSLTLIATANQGSEATYESGFVIDKFPISRPNLTFSTLTVSNMSPEDSSIYLCSAQPGGWNTEAFFGQGTRLTVV.

The rearrangement uses TRBV7-9 and TRBJ1-6, with 7 positions matching TRBD1. After removal of 4 bases from V and 9 bases from J, the junction contained 9 bases not matched to a gene. The CDR3 extends over 15 amino acids. CDR1 is SEHNR, CDR2 FQNEAQ, per germline (reference sequence). The CDR3 sequence: CASSSYQGVASPLHF. The CDR3, as DNA: TGTGCCAGCAGCTCCTACCAGGGGGTGGCTTCACCCCTCCACTTT.

This rearrangement joins TRBV28 to TRBJ1-4, with D unclear. The CDR3 runs to 14 residues. Between the trimmed V and J ends, which lost 2 bases and 8 bases, there was a span of 12 bases. Germline assignment: CDR1 MDHEN and CDR2 SYDVKM. The CDR3 here is CASSLEGREEKLFF. DNA for the CDR3: TGTGCCAGCAGTTTAGAGGGCAGAGAAGAAAAACTGTTTTTT.

This clone turned up a few times. The V and J genes are TRBV6-5 and TRBJ1-6; 7 bases match TRBD1. CDR1 is MNHEY, CDR2 SVGAGI, per germline. V lost 6 bases to trimming and J lost 5 bases; unmatched junction nucleotides: 7. The CDR3 runs to 15 residues. The DNA for the CDR3 is TGTGCCAGCAGGAACGACAGGGCGGATAATTCACCCCTCCACTTT. This translates into CASRNDRADNSPLHF.

The chain joins TRBV2 to TRBJ2-1, with 8 bases aligning to TRBD2. Germline-derived CDR1 and CDR2 are SNHLY and FYNNEI. Trimming removed 11 bases from V and 6 bases from J; junction bases left unmatched: 12. CDR3 length: 14 amino acids. The CDR3 sequence is CAVGGLVGSNEQFF. CDR3 DNA sequence: TGTGCCGTGGGGGGACTAGTAGGCTCCAATGAGCAGTTCTTC.

The chain couples TRBV27 to TRBJ2-1; 7 bases fit TRBD2. Germline V gene data show CDR1 as MNHEY and CDR2 as SMNVEV (reference sequence). The CDR3 contains 17 residues. V was clipped by 5 bases and J by 5 bases; unmatched bases: 15. CDR3 DNA: TGTGCCAGCAGTCCTCAGTATAGCGGGCCGGGTCACAATGAGCAGTTCTTC. Protein: CASSPQYSGPGHNEQFF.

This clone was recorded once. This chain connects TRBV14 to TRBJ2-2; D remains unclear. V was pared by 3 bases and J by 7 bases, with 15 bases between. This CDR3 spans 15 amino acids. CDR1 and CDR2 (germline): SGHDN, FVKESK. The CDR3 reads CASSHRLMFRGELFF. CDR3 DNA: TGTGCCAGCAGCCACAGGTTGATGTTCCGCGGGGAGCTGTTTTTT.

The chain employs TRBV6-5 and TRBJ2-3; 12 nucleotides line up with TRBD1. This CDR3 comprises 13 residues. Trimming took 8 bases from V and 7 from J; bases not matched to a gene: 4. Germline CDR1 reads MNHEY; CDR2 reads SVGAGI. CDR3 sequence (DNA): TGTGCCAGCCCGGGACAGGGGGCGAATACGCAGTATTTT. Amino acid sequence: CASPGQGANTQYF.

The V gene is TRBV14, the J gene TRBJ2-5, with 14 bases matching TRBD2. The CDR3 extends over 16 amino acids. Germline V gene lookup returns CDR1 SGHDN and CDR2 FVKESK. The V gene end was trimmed by 1 base and the J gene end by 5 bases; junction bases not matched to a gene: 3. CDR3 sequence: CASSQGRLAGGETQYF. CDR3 DNA: TGTGCCAGCAGCCAAGGCCGACTAGCGGGAGGGGAGACCCAGTACTTC.

CDR3 nucleotide sequence: TGTGCCAGCAGCCATCGAACTCTAGGAAACACCATATATTTT. It specifies CASSHRTLGNTIYF. The genes are TRBV7-9 and TRBJ1-3; D not certain. The germline gives CDR1 SEHNR, CDR2 FQNEAQ (reference sequence). Trimming cost V 5 bases and J 4 bases, with 12 bases left between them. This CDR3 has 14 amino acids.

CDR3 DNA: TGTGCCAGCAGCGGGGGACATTTAAATTCACCCCTCCACTTT. Amino acids: CASSGGHLNSPLHF. V usage is TRBV11-2 and J usage is TRBJ1-6; D is possibly TRBD1 (6 bases). Germline V gene data show CDR1 as SGHAT and CDR2 as FQNNGV. V was shortened by 5 bases and J by 7 bases, with 12 bases between the two germline ends. The CDR3 is 14 amino acids.

This chain connects TRBV3-1 (or the pseudogene TRBV3-2) to TRBJ1-4, with 8 bases lining up with TRBD1. This CDR3 comprises 16 residues. V shed 4 bases and J 3 bases; nucleotides not matched to a gene: 7. Per the germline V gene, CDR1 is LGHDT and CDR2 is YNNKEL (reference sequence). In DNA form, the CDR3 reads TGTGCCAGCAGCCGGGACAGGCCCTCCTCTAATGAAAAACTGTTTTTT. Translated: CASSRDRPSSNEKLFF.

For this clone: This specimen includes other DNA sequences encoding the same CDR3. This rearrangement joins TRBV5-1 to TRBJ1-1; 8 bases align to TRBD1. The CDR3 has 14 residues. V lost 3 bases to trimming and J lost 1 base; unmatched junction nucleotides: 2. Germline CDR1 reads SGHRS; CDR2 reads YFSETQ. Here the CDR3 DNA reads TGCGCCAGCAGCTCACAGGGGGGGAACACTGAAGCTTTCTTT. It is translated as CASSSQGGNTEAFF.

J is TRBJ1-1 and V is TRBV5-1, with D hard to call. V gave up 0 bases and J gave up 3 bases, with 9 bases separating them. The length of the CDR3 is 14 residues. The V gene's germline CDR1 is SGHRS and CDR2 YFSETQ. The CDR3 here is CASSLDLEDTEAFF. The CDR3 DNA sequence: TGCGCCAGCAGCTTGGACCTGGAGGACACTGAAGCTTTCTTT.

The chain recombines TRBV6-1 with TRBJ1-2, with TRBD1 as a possible D gene (6 bases). Germline-derived CDR1 and CDR2 are MNHNS and SASEGT. V was clipped by 2 bases and J by 6 bases, with 7 bases between them. The CDR3 extends over 12 amino acids. The CDR3 is CASSERGNGYTF. DNA of the CDR3: TGTGCCAGCAGTGAAAGGGGGAATGGCTACACCTTC.

The chain recombines TRBV30 with TRBJ2-7; 7 nucleotides match TRBD1. This CDR3 has 14 amino acids. CDR1 is GTSNPN and CDR2 is SVGIG in the germline V gene (reference sequence). V lost 1 base and J lost 1; bases outside the gene matches: 4. Here the CDR3 reads CAWSEAGGSYEQYF. The DNA for the CDR3 is TGTGCCTGGAGTGAGGCAGGGGGATCCTACGAGCAGTACTTC.

The chain uses TRBV12-3 or TRBV12-4 and TRBJ2-1, with a tentative D call TRBD2 (5 bases). CDR3 length: 13 amino acids. Trimming removed 3 bases at V and 6 bases at J, with 9 bases between. In DNA, the CDR3 is TGTGCCAGCAGTTTTGGACTTCGCAATGAGCAGTTCTTC. Its protein product is CASSFGLRNEQFF.

This chain uses TRBV5-1 with TRBJ2-5; D uncertain. CDR1 is SGHRS and CDR2 is YFSETQ in the germline V gene. V lost 3 bases and J 1 base, leaving 7 bases between the germline ends. CDR3 length equals 13 residues. CDR3 residues: CASSSTIQETQYF. CDR3 nucleotide sequence: TGCGCCAGCAGCTCTACGATCCAAGAGACCCAGTACTTC.

The chain couples TRBV12-3 or TRBV12-4 to TRBJ1-1; TRBD1 is a possible D gene (5 bases). The V end was cut by 6 bases, the J end by 1 base, with 9 bases between. The CDR3 spans 13 residues. The CDR3 loop reads CASSPQENTEAFF. The DNA for the CDR3 is TGTGCCAGCAGCCCACAGGAGAACACTGAAGCTTTCTTT.

The chain employs TRBV19 and TRBJ1-4; 8 bases fit TRBD1. CDR1 is LNHDA, CDR2 SQIVND, per germline (reference sequence). The CDR3 loop spans 15 amino acids. J lost 10 bases, V lost 6 bases, and 13 bases had no gene match. CDR3 bases: TGTGCCAGTAGCGGACAGGGCCGGACTTGGGGAAAACTGTTTTTT. It codes for CASSGQGRTWGKLFF.

This chain uses TRBV27 with TRBJ2-1; 10 nucleotides align to TRBD2. CDR1 is MNHEY, CDR2 SMNVEV, per germline (reference sequence). The CDR3 sequence is 15 residues long. V trimming: 5 bases; J trimming: 10 bases; junction bases outside the gene matches: 11. CDR3 in amino acids: CASSPDSGGYREQFF. Written as DNA, the CDR3 is TGTGCCAGCAGTCCGGATAGCGGGGGGTACCGGGAGCAGTTCTTC.

The chain carries TRBV5-1 and TRBJ2-3; D is undetermined. The CDR3 totals 14 residues. Trimming removed 5 bases at V and 2 bases at J, with 12 bases between. Germline assignment: CDR1 SGHRS and CDR2 YFSETQ. CDR3 sequence: CASSTGLPTDTQYF. CDR3 nucleotide sequence: TGCGCCAGCAGTACCGGGTTACCCACAGATACGCAGTATTTT.

CDR3 loop: CATSLDRGSTEAFF. In nucleotides, the CDR3 is TGTGCCACCAGTCTCGACAGGGGGTCGACTGAAGCTTTCTTT. This chain joins TRBV15 and TRBJ1-1; 9 bases align to TRBD1. This CDR3 has 14 residues. J gave up 5 bases and V 6 bases, and 7 bases lay outside the gene matches. Germline loops: CDR1 LNHNV, CDR2 YYDKDF (reference sequence).

The chain uses TRBV30 and TRBJ1-1; D is ambiguous. CDR1 is GTSNPN and CDR2 is SVGIG in the germline V gene (reference sequence). The CDR3 runs to 10 residues. V was pared by 8 bases and J by 7 bases, with 11 bases between. CDR3 DNA: TGTGCCAGCGAGAGGGTTGAAGCTTTCTTT. It specifies CASERVEAFF.

The chain has TRBV27 and TRBJ1-1; 7 positions match TRBD1. This CDR3 has 14 residues. The trim removed 6 bases at V and 6 bases at J, leaving 10 bases unmatched. CDR1 is MNHEY and CDR2 is SMNVEV in the germline V gene (reference sequence). CDR3 sequence: CASSSRQGNAEAFF. The CDR3 DNA sequence: TGTGCCAGCAGCTCCAGACAGGGAAATGCTGAAGCTTTCTTT.

The V and J genes are TRBV24-1 and TRBJ2-5, with TRBD1 matching 7 bases. The junction had 8 bases not matched to a gene; V was cut back by 4 bases and J by 4 bases. CDR3 length: 15 residues. Germline assignment: CDR1 KGHDR and CDR2 SFDVKD. CDR3 protein: CATSDRQGLGETQYF. The CDR3, as DNA: TGTGCCACCAGTGACCGACAGGGTTTGGGAGAGACCCAGTACTTC.

The V call is TRBV7-8, the J call TRBJ1-5; 8 bases are a match to TRBD1. The CDR3 is made up of 15 amino acids. Per the germline V gene, CDR1 is SGHVS and CDR2 is FQNEAQ. With 3 bases clipped from V and 7 bases from J, the junction kept 8 bases outside the gene matches. The CDR3 DNA reads as TGTGCCAGCAGCTTTGACGGGACAGGATCGCAGCCCCAGCATTTT. Translation: CASSFDGTGSQPQHF.

The chain joins TRBV4-1 to TRBJ2-7; D might be TRBD1 (5 bases). The CDR3 sequence is 15 residues long. V gave up 0 bases and J gave up 4 bases, with 13 bases separating them. Germline CDR1 MGHRA, CDR2 YSYEKL. As DNA, the CDR3 is TGCGCCAGCAGCCAAGATATCAGGGTGGTGTACGAGCAGTACTTC. Its translation: CASSQDIRVVYEQYF.

The chain uses TRBV7-3 and TRBJ2-1; perhaps TRBD2 as D (6 bases). Germline loops: CDR1 SGHTA, CDR2 FQGTGA. The CDR3 loop spans 15 amino acids. The V and J ends lost 5 bases and 8 bases respectively, with 19 bases between them. The CDR3, as DNA: TGTGCCAGCAGCCCAGGCGAGACTAGATGGGATGAGCAGTTCTTC. Translating gives CASSPGETRWDEQFF.

The V gene is TRBV10-2, the J gene TRBJ1-5; the D gene is possibly TRBD1 (5 bases). Per germline, CDR1 WSHSY and CDR2 SAAADI. The CDR3 totals 13 residues. Trimming took 4 bases from V and 6 from J, leaving 10 bases between them. CDR3 DNA: TGCGCCAGCAGTGGGGGGGTCCTTCAGCCCCAGCATTTT. It translates to CASSGGVLQPQHF.